One sample yielded the 29 T cell receptor beta chains listed below, sequenced in a study of early T cells in non-severe SARS-CoV-2 infection. TCRdb reprocessed the 5' RACE reads with MiXCR, giving one entry per CDR3 protein. This sample has under 30,000 distinct CDR3 sequences, with about 5% found just once. Sequencing was carried out using whole blood. Receptors were obtained from an adult who was a healthcare worker with PCR-confirmed SARS-CoV-2 infection or an uninfected control (not recorded which).

This clonotype is labeled medium-sized (0.01 to 0.1%). The V gene is TRBV6-5, the J gene TRBJ2-7; the D gene is possibly TRBD1 (6 bases). V gave up 8 bases and J gave up 3 bases, with 20 bases separating them. Per the germline V gene, CDR1 is MNHEY and CDR2 is SVGAGI. This CDR3 has 15 residues. The CDR3 loop reads CASCASGTPGYEQYF. In nucleotides, the CDR3 is TGTGCCAGCTGTGCATCCGGGACACCTGGCTACGAGCAGTACTTC.

This chain joins TRBV18 and TRBJ2-7; 10 bases are shared with TRBD2. The CDR3 spans 16 residues. The germline V gene has CDR1 KGHSH and CDR2 LQKENI. The junction had 5 bases not matched to a gene; V was cut back by 1 base and J by 2 bases. In nucleotides, the CDR3 is TGTGCCAGCTCACCACGATTAGCGGGAGGCCCCTACGAGCAGTACTTC. Translated, it gives CASSPRLAGGPYEQYF.

This clonotype came up many times. The chain carries TRBV20-1 and TRBJ2-1, with D perhaps matching TRBD1 (5 bases). The V and J ends lost 4 bases and 13 bases respectively, with 14 bases between them. The length of the CDR3 is 11 residues. Per germline, CDR1 DFQATT and CDR2 SNEGSKA (reference sequence). DNA for the CDR3: TGCAGTGCTATAGGCAGGGTGATACAGTTCTTC. Amino acid sequence: CSAIGRVIQFF.

At least ten counts were recorded for this clonotype. The gene calls are TRBV7-8 and TRBJ2-3; the D gene is possibly TRBD2 (5 bases). Germline CDR1 SGHVS, CDR2 FQNEAQ. The ends were cut back, 0 bases at V and 0 bases at J, with 13 bases in the middle. This CDR3 is built from 17 residues. The CDR3 is CASSLAWAGGSTDTQYF. For the CDR3, the DNA is TGTGCCAGCAGCTTAGCGTGGGCGGGCGGGAGCACAGATACGCAGTATTTT.

This clonotype was detected many times. J is TRBJ1-1 and V is TRBV20-1, with TRBD1 as a possible D gene (5 bases). Trimming removed 1 base at V and 3 bases at J, with 9 bases between. The CDR3 totals 13 residues. Germline V gene lookup returns CDR1 DFQATT and CDR2 SNEGSKA (reference sequence). This chain's CDR3 is CSARGSGHTEAFF. CDR3 DNA: TGCAGTGCTAGAGGATCAGGGCACACTGAAGCTTTCTTT.

Ten or more counts support this clonotype. This sequence joins TRBV7-2 and TRBJ1-1; the D gene is possibly TRBD1 (5 bases). The CDR3 length is 13 residues. From germline, CDR1 is SGHTA and CDR2 FQGNSA. V was cut by 2 bases and J by 2 bases, with 6 bases left in between. CDR3 in DNA: TGTGCCAGCAGCTTACAGGGAAACACTGAAGCTTTCTTT. Its protein product is CASSLQGNTEAFF.

This clonotype was observed many times. V usage is TRBV24-1 and J usage is TRBJ2-2; D possibly corresponds to TRBD1 (5 bases). Trimming took 10 bases from V and 4 from J, leaving 27 bases between them. The CDR3 spans 18 residues. Germline-derived CDR1 and CDR2 are KGHDR and SFDVKD. Here the CDR3 DNA reads TGTGCCACGAACAGATTGACAGCTTTACCCCCTTTCACCGGGGAGCTGTTTTTT. Its translation is CATNRLTALPPFTGELFF.

This clonotype has at least ten counts. This rearrangement joins TRBV20-1 to TRBJ1-5, with no clear D. CDR1 and CDR2 from the germline V gene are DFQATT and SNEGSKA (reference sequence). The CDR3 is 14 residues long. V dropped 8 bases and J dropped 2 bases, with 16 bases sitting between them. The CDR3 protein is CSFWSGFGNQPQHF. CDR3 DNA sequence: TGCAGTTTTTGGTCAGGATTTGGCAATCAGCCCCAGCATTTT.

This clonotype was counted many times. The rearrangement joins TRBV27 to TRBJ1-5; D gene unclear. CDR1 and CDR2 from the germline V gene are MNHEY and SMNVEV (reference sequence). The CDR3 contains 14 residues. V was pared by 5 bases and J by 7 bases, with 15 bases between. CDR3 DNA sequence: TGTGCCAGCAGTGAAACGGCGCCCGGGCAGCCCCAGCATTTT. Translating gives CASSETAPGQPQHF.

In this sample, this clonotype turned up many times. This rearrangement joins TRBV9 to TRBJ1-1; TRBD1 is a possible D gene (5 bases). The CDR3 is 15 amino acids. Germline values: CDR1 SGDLS, CDR2 YYNGEE. Trimming cost V 3 bases and J 4 bases, with 16 bases left between them. CDR3 loop: CASSARGTVGTEAFF. CDR3 nucleotide sequence: TGTGCCAGCAGCGCGCGGGGGACTGTTGGCACTGAAGCTTTCTTT.

This clonotype was counted between two and nine times. The chain uses TRBV6-6 and TRBJ2-1, with D perhaps matching TRBD2 (5 bases). The CDR3 totals 15 residues. Between the trimmed V and J ends, which lost 0 bases and 7 bases, there was a span of 13 bases. Germline V gene data show CDR1 as MNHNY and CDR2 as SVGAGI (reference sequence). The DNA for the CDR3 is TGTGCCAGCAGTTACTCTAGCGTCGGGCTGAATGAGCAGTTCTTC. Protein sequence: CASSYSSVGLNEQFF.

The V gene is TRBV6-5, the J gene TRBJ1-1; D gene ambiguous. Between the trimmed V and J ends, which lost 6 bases and 4 bases, there was a span of 15 bases. Germline V lookup: CDR1 MNHEY, CDR2 SVGAGI. The CDR3 has 14 residues. CDR3 in amino acids: CASSSTMSGTEAFF. The CDR3 DNA reads as TGTGCCAGCAGCTCAACCATGAGTGGCACTGAAGCTTTCTTT.

Many counts were recorded for this clonotype. The rearrangement uses TRBV11-3 and TRBJ2-7; D is perhaps TRBD1 (8 bases). CDR1 and CDR2 from the germline V gene are SGHNT and YENEEA. This CDR3 is built from 13 residues. Trimming took off 4 bases at V and 7 bases at J, with 14 bases between the two ends. CDR3 residues: CASSSTGEGEQYF. In DNA, the CDR3 is TGTGCCAGCAGCTCGACAGGGGAGGGGGAGCAGTACTTC.

Only a few counts were recorded for this clonotype. The CDR3, as DNA: TGTGCCACAAAGGCGACAGCCTCGGGGGAAAAACTGTTTTTT. Its translation is CATKATASGEKLFF. The chain combines TRBV2 with TRBJ1-4, with D possibly matching TRBD1 (5 bases). Trimming pared 10 bases from V and 8 bases from J, leaving 20 bases between. Looked up from germline, CDR1 is SNHLY and CDR2 is FYNNEI. The CDR3 is made up of 14 amino acids. The full variable domain, rest sourced from reference TRBV2 and TRBJ1-4, is EPEVTQTPSHQVTQMGQEVILRCVPISNHLYFYWYRQILGQKVEFLVSFYNNEISEKSEIFDDQFSVERPDGSNFTLKIRSTKLEDSAMYFCATKATASGEKLFFGSGTQLSVL.

This clonotype was counted between two and nine times. The V call is TRBV7-8, the J call TRBJ2-1; 9 bases agree with TRBD2. In germline, CDR1 is SGHVS, CDR2 FQNEAQ. The V segment lost 7 bases and the J segment 5 bases; nucleotides outside the gene matches: 12. The CDR3 covers 16 residues. CDR3 loop: CASTKELGLANNEQFF. Here the CDR3 DNA reads TGTGCCAGCACTAAAGAGCTGGGACTAGCTAACAATGAGCAGTTCTTC.

The chain recombines TRBV29-1 with TRBJ2-1; D gene ambiguous. This CDR3 spans 10 amino acids. Germline CDR1 reads SQVTM; CDR2 reads ANQGSEA. V lost 4 bases to trimming and J lost 5 bases, with 3 bases between them. The CDR3 is CSVGNNEQFF. In DNA, the CDR3 is TGCAGCGTTGGGAACAATGAGCAGTTCTTC.

This clonotype occurred many times. The DNA for the CDR3 is TGTGCCAGCAGCCCTCGACAGGTGTATAATTCACCCCTCCACTTT. Protein: CASSPRQVYNSPLHF. This chain uses TRBV7-8 with TRBJ1-6; D might be TRBD1 (6 bases). This CDR3 contains 15 residues. The V gene's germline CDR1 is SGHVS and CDR2 FQNEAQ. V was pared by 5 bases and J by 4 bases, with 12 bases between.

This clonotype was picked up many times. The V call is TRBV3-1, the J call TRBJ2-7, with D tentatively TRBD2 (5 bases). V dropped 0 bases and J dropped 5 bases, with 14 bases sitting between them. In germline, CDR1 is LGHDT, CDR2 YNNKEL (reference sequence). The CDR3 loop spans 15 amino acids. The CDR3 sequence is CASSQDYSYGDEQYF. CDR3 bases: TGTGCCAGCAGCCAAGACTACTCGTACGGGGACGAGCAGTACTTC.

This clonotype was seen many times. This chain uses TRBV7-9 with TRBJ2-1; possible D gene TRBD1, 6 bases. V was trimmed by 5 bases and J by 9 bases, leaving 23 bases between them. CDR1 is SEHNR and CDR2 is FQNEAQ in the germline V gene (reference sequence). The CDR3 has 16 amino acids. The CDR3 protein is CASSGTGHSGVGEQFF. The CDR3 DNA reads TGTGCCAGCAGCGGAACGGGACACTCGGGCGTCGGTGAGCAGTTCTTC.

This clonotype was observed at least ten times. This chain joins TRBV12-3 or TRBV12-4 and TRBJ1-2, with D maybe TRBD1 (5 bases). The CDR3 is 13 residues long. Trimming left V 6 bases short and J 4 bases short, with 12 bases between. This CDR3 reads CASSQGRTYGYTF. DNA for the CDR3: TGTGCCAGCAGCCAGGGCAGAACCTATGGCTACACCTTC.

This clonotype is labeled as medium-sized. The chain uses TRBV29-1 and TRBJ2-1; no reliable D call. Trimming stripped 4 bases from V and 3 bases from J, with 4 bases between. CDR1 is SQVTM, CDR2 ANQGSEA, per germline. CDR3 size: 11 residues. CDR3 loop: CSVGGYNEQFF. The CDR3 coding sequence is TGCAGCGTTGGGGGCTACAATGAGCAGTTCTTC.

This clonotype has ten or more counts. This chain connects TRBV28 to TRBJ2-3; 7 nucleotides align to TRBD2. The CDR3 totals 15 residues. V dropped 2 bases and J dropped 2; count of bases not matched to a gene: 4. Germline assignment: CDR1 MDHEN and CDR2 SYDVKM. CDR3 protein: CASSLQAGNTDTQYF. Here the CDR3 DNA reads TGTGCCAGCAGTTTACAAGCGGGGAACACAGATACGCAGTATTTT.

This clonotype was seen only a few times. The chain has TRBV18 and TRBJ2-7; D is ambiguous. Germline loops: CDR1 KGHSH, CDR2 LQKENI. Between the trimmed V and J ends, which lost 1 base and 6 bases, there was a span of 7 bases. The CDR3 runs 12 residues. In DNA, the CDR3 is TGTGCCAGCTCACCACAACCTCCCGAGCAGTACTTC. Translation: CASSPQPPEQYF.

Ten or more counts support this clonotype. The genes are TRBV5-4 and TRBJ2-3; weak D call: TRBD2 (7 bases). V lost 4 bases, J lost 7 bases, and 22 bases lay in between. The CDR3 loop spans 16 amino acids. Germline lookup yields CDR1 SGHNT and CDR2 YYREEE (reference sequence). The CDR3 loop reads CASSPRGGLGPNTQYF. CDR3 DNA sequence: TGTGCCAGCAGCCCAAGGGGGGGACTGGGGCCTAATACGCAGTATTTT.

The chain joins TRBV20-1 to TRBJ2-7; D remains unclear. The length of the CDR3 is 12 residues. V was pared by 1 base and J by 2 bases, with 6 bases between. The germline V gene has CDR1 DFQATT and CDR2 SNEGSKA (reference sequence). CDR3 coding DNA: TGCAGTGCTAGAGGGGAACCCTACGAGCAGTACTTC. Amino acid sequence: CSARGEPYEQYF.

The table lists this clonotype with many counts. The chain employs TRBV29-1 and TRBJ2-1, with 8 bases that match TRBD1. The CDR3 is 15 amino acids. Trimming at V came to 3 bases and at J to 4 bases, leaving 8 bases not matched to a gene. From germline, CDR1 is SQVTM and CDR2 ANQGSEA. The CDR3 nucleotides are TGCAGCGTTGATACCCTCTGGACAGGGTACAATGAGCAGTTCTTC. This sequence encodes CSVDTLWTGYNEQFF.

This clonotype was detected ten times or more. V and J are TRBV20-1 and TRBJ1-5, with D perhaps matching TRBD1 (6 bases). The CDR3 runs 14 residues. CDR1 and CDR2 from the germline V gene are DFQATT and SNEGSKA (reference sequence). V shed 6 bases and J shed 2 bases, with 14 bases lying between them. CDR3 sequence: CSAQRGGRNQPQHF. DNA of the CDR3: TGCAGTGCGCAACGCGGGGGCCGCAATCAGCCCCAGCATTTT.

Only a few counts were recorded for this clonotype. This chain uses TRBV10-2 with TRBJ2-3, with 9 nucleotides matching TRBD2. CDR3 length: 15 amino acids. J gave up 9 bases and V 0 bases, and 7 bases lay outside the gene matches. CDR1 and CDR2 (germline): WSHSY, SAAADI. As DNA, the CDR3 is TGCGCCAGCAGTGAGTCTCGGGGCGGGGGGGACACGCAGTATTTT. This codes for CASSESRGGGDTQYF.

This clonotype was counted at least ten times. The CDR3, as DNA: TGCAGCGTTGAATCTGGACAGGGCGCGGCTTTCTTT. Translating it yields CSVESGQGAAFF. This rearrangement joins TRBV29-1 to TRBJ1-1; 8 bases fit TRBD1. Germline V lookup: CDR1 SQVTM, CDR2 ANQGSEA. The CDR3 runs 12 residues. The V and J ends lost 2 bases and 11 bases, in that order; junction bases with no gene match: 7.